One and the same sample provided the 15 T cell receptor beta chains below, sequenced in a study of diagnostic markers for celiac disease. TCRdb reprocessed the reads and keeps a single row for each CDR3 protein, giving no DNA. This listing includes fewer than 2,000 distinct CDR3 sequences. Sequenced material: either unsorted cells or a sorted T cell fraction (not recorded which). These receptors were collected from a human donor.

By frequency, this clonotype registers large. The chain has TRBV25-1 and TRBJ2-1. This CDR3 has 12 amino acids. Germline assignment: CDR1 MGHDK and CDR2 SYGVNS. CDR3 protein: CASSDHYNEQFF.

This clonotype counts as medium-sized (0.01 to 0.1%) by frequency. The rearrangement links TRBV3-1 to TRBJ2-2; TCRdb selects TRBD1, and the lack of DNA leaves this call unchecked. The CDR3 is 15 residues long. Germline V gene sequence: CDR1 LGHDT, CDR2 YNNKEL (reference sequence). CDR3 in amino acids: CASSQVPGQPGELFF.

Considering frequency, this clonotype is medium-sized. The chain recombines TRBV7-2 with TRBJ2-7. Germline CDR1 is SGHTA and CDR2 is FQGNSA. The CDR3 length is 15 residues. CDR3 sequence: CASSPSGKGSYEQYF. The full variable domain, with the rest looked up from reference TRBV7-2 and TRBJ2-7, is GAGVSQSPSNKVTEKGKDVELRCDPISGHTALYWYRQSLGQGLEFLIYFQGNSAPDKSGLPSDRFSAERTGGSVSTLTIQRTQQEDSAVYLCASSPSGKGSYEQYFGPGTRLTVT.

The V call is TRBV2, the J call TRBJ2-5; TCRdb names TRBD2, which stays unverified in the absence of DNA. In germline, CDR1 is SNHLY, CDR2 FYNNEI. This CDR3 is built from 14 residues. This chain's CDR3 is CASSEAAGLETQYF. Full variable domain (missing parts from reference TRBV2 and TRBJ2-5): EPEVTQTPSHQVTQMGQEVILRCVPISNHLYFYWYRQILGQKVEFLVSFYNNEISEKSEIFDDQFSVERPDGSNFTLKIRSTKLEDSAMYFCASSEAAGLETQYFGPGTRLLVL.

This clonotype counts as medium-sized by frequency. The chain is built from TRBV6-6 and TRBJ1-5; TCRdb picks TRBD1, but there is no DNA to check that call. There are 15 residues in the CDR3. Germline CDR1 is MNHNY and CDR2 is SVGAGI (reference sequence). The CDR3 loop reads CASSPTDFVGQPQHF.

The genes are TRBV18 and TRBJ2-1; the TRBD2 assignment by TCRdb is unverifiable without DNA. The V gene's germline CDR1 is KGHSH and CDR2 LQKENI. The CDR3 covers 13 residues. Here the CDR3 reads CASSPWQEGEQFF.

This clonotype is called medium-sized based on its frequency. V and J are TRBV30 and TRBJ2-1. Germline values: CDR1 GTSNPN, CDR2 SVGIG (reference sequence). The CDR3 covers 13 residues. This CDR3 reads CAWSWWSDNEQFF.

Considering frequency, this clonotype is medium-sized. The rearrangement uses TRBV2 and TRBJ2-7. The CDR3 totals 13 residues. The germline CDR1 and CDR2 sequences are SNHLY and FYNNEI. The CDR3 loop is CASSDLSSYEQYF.

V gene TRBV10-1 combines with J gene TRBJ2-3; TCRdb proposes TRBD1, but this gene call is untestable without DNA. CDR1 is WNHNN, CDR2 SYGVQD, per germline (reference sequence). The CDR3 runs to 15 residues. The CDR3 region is CASSEGTGRTDTQYF.

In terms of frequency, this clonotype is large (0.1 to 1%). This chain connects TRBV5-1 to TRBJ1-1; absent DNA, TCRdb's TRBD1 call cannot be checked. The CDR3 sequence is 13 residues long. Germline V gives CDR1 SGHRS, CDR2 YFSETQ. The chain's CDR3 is CASSLRQGTEAFF.

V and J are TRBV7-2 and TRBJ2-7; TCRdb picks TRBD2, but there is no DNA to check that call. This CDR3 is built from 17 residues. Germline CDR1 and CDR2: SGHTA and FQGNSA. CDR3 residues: CASSFQLAGIPPYEQYF. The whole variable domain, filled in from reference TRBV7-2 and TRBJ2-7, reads GAGVSQSPSNKVTEKGKDVELRCDPISGHTALYWYRQSLGQGLEFLIYFQGNSAPDKSGLPSDRFSAERTGGSVSTLTIQRTQQEDSAVYLCASSFQLAGIPPYEQYFGPGTRLTVT.

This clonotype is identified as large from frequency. This CDR3 reads CASSHPRTGEKGYTF. The gene calls are TRBV12-3 or TRBV12-4 and TRBJ1-2; no DNA is available, so the TRBD1 call from TCRdb remains unchecked. This CDR3 is 15 amino acids long.

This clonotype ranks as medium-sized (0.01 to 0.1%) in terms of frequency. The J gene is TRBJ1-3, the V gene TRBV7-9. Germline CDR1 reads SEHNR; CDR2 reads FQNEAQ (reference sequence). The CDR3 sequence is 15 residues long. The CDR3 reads CASSLNRVFGNTIYF.

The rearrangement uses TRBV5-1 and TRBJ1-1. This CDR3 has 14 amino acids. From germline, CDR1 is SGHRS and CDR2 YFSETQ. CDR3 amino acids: CASSFQDQNTEAFF. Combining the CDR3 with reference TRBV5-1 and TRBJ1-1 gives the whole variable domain KAGVTQTPRYLIKTRGQQVTLSCSPISGHRSVSWYQQTPGQGLQFLFEYFSETQRNKGNFPGRFSGRQFSNSRSEMNVSTLELGDSALYLCASSFQDQNTEAFFGQGTRLTVV.

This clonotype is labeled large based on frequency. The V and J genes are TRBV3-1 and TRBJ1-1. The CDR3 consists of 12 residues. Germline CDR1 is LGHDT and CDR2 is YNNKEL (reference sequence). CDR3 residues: CASSQEHKGAFF. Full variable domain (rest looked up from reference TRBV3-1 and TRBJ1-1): DTAVSQTPKYLVTQMGNDKSIKCEQNLGHDTMYWYKQDSKKFLKIMFSYNNKELIINETVPNRFSPKSPDKAHLNLHINSLELGDSAVYFCASSQEHKGAFFGQGTRLTVV.